This TCR beta chain came from a study of OX40 agonist ivuxolimab in advanced cancers. On this clone: The antigen remains unidentified.

TCRdb's table, derived via immunoSEQ multiplex PCR, lists solely in-frame clones and lacks some. The sample contains approximately 66,000 clones, approximately 83% of which appear only once. Findings and caveats of the study: At 0.1 to 3.0 mg/kg and by week 6, CD4+ and CD8+ T cells in the blood had expanded clonally.

The CDR3 covers 14 residues. The V gene lost 6 bases and the J gene lost 7 bases, with 18 bases spanning the gap. In germline, CDR1 is MNHNY, CDR2 SVGAGI (reference sequence). The J gene is TRBJ1-1, the V gene TRBV6-6, with D perhaps TRBD1 (6 bases). The sequencing used CD4+ or CD8+ T cells sorted from blood, collected in a trial of the OX40 agonist ivuxolimab. This TCR was recovered from an adult with an advanced solid tumor such as melanoma, head and neck, liver or kidney cancer. The CDR3 DNA follows: TGTGCCAGCAGCTACGGGGAGGACAGAAATGAAGCTTTCTTT. Encoded protein: CASSYGEDRNEAFF.